The 5 T cell receptor beta chains below were found in one sample sequenced in a study of blood T cell repertoires in COVID-19 (dated by TCRdb to between 2020 and 2021). Libraries were built with the immunoSEQ multiplex PCR assay. Not all clones reach the TCRdb copy of this immuneACCESS table, which keeps in-frame sequences only. Checked studies attribute under half of the gap to unresolved V genes and leave the rest unexplained. In this sample the table shows 90,000 to 100,000 clones, around 80% of which occur a single time. Under 20% of the sample is in the top ten clones. The specimen was peripheral blood. Receptors originate from a man older than 75 with acute or convalescent COVID-19.

CDR3 DNA: TGTGCCAGCAGTTACTCCGGACAGCGTCCAATATCACCCCTCCACTTT. Translated: CASSYSGQRPISPLHF. The chain recombines TRBV6-2 or TRBV6-3 with TRBJ1-6; TRBD1 is a possible D gene (6 bases). Trimming removed 0 bases from V and 10 bases from J, with 16 bases in between. CDR1 is MNHEY, CDR2 SVGEGT, per germline. The CDR3 contains 16 residues.

V usage is TRBV6-5 and J usage is TRBJ2-3; TRBD1 aligns across 11 bases. The CDR3 spans 15 residues. Germline trimming cut 5 bases from V and 4 bases from J; bases unmatched to any gene: 5. Germline lookup yields CDR1 MNHEY and CDR2 SVGAGI. CDR3 protein: CASSPDRGRADTQYF. DNA of the CDR3: TGTGCCAGCAGTCCGGACAGGGGGCGGGCAGATACGCAGTATTTT.

The rearrangement uses TRBV5-1 and TRBJ2-2, with D tentatively TRBD1 (5 bases). Trimming pared 0 bases from V and 0 bases from J, leaving 9 bases between. The CDR3 consists of 16 residues. Germline loops: CDR1 SGHRS, CDR2 YFSETQ. The CDR3 region has the DNA TGCGCCAGCAGCTTGGCGGCAGGGCCGAACACCGGGGAGCTGTTTTTT. Amino acid sequence: CASSLAAGPNTGELFF.

The chain joins TRBV6-5 to TRBJ2-7, with D possibly matching TRBD1 (6 bases). The germline gives CDR1 MNHEY, CDR2 SVGAGI. The CDR3 totals 15 residues. V lost 5 bases to trimming and J lost 3 bases, with 17 bases between them. CDR3 in DNA: TGTGCCAGCAGTACAACTAAAAACAGGGACTACGAGCAGTACTTC. This encodes CASSTTKNRDYEQYF.

The chain carries TRBV6-2 or TRBV6-3 and TRBJ2-2; 12 bases line up with TRBD2. This CDR3 region has 16 residues. Germline trimming cut 5 bases from V and 6 bases from J; bases unmatched to any gene: 7. The V gene's germline CDR1 is MNHEY and CDR2 SVGEGT. Here the CDR3 DNA reads TGTGCCAGCAGTATCGGACTAGCGGGACGAGCCGGGGAGCTGTTTTTT. Translating gives CASSIGLAGRAGELFF.